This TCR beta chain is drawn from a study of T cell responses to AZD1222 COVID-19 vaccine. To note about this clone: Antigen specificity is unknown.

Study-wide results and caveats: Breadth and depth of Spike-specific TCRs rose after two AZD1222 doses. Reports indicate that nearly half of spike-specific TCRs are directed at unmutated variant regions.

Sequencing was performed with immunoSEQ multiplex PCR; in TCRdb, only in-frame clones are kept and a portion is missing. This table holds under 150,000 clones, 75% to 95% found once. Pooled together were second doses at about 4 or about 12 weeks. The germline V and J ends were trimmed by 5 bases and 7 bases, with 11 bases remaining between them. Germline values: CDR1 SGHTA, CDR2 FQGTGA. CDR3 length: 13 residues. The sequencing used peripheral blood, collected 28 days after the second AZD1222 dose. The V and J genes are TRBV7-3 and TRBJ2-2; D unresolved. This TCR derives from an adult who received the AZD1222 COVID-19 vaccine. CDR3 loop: CASSPLPDGELFF. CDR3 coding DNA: TGTGCCAGCAGCCCCCTCCCCGACGGGGAGCTGTTTTTT.